The 20 T cell receptor beta chains reported below all come from one sample, sequenced in a study of cytomegalovirus exposure and HLA in healthy donors. This PCR relied on a set of 60 Vbeta primers and 13 Jbeta primers. The table came from immunoSEQ multiplex PCR; TCRdb's copy has only in-frame clones and leaves some out. The repertoire holds under 85,000 clones, with around 74% as singletons. What was sequenced was PBMCs. The receptors were gathered from a woman aged 30 to 39 in good health and CMV-seropositive.

The gene calls are TRBV13 and TRBJ2-7, with D maybe TRBD1 (6 bases). The CDR3 runs to 13 residues. Trimming stripped 2 bases from V and 5 bases from J, with 10 bases between. Germline values: CDR1 PRHDT, CDR2 FYEKMQ (reference sequence). This CDR3 reads CASSLTGTHEQYF. The CDR3 DNA sequence: TGTGCCAGCAGCTTAACAGGGACCCACGAGCAGTACTTC. Drawing the rest from reference TRBV13 and TRBJ2-7, the complete variable domain is AAGVIQSPRHLIKEKRETATLKCYPIPRHDTVYWYQQGPGQDPQFLISFYEKMQSDKGSIPDRFSAQQFSDYHSELNMSSLELGDSALYFCASSLTGTHEQYFGPGTRLTVT.

In its sample, this clone was seen a few times. The chain is built from TRBV5-1 and TRBJ2-3, with TRBD2 identical over 7 bases. Germline CDR1 and CDR2: SGHRS and YFSETQ. The ends lost 0 bases at V and 5 bases at J; junction bases unmatched: 0. CDR3 length: 13 residues. CDR3 nucleotides: TGCGCCAGCAGCTTGGCGGGGGGAGATACGCAGTATTTT. Translation gives CASSLAGGDTQYF. Together with reference TRBV5-1 and TRBJ2-3, the CDR3 gives the full variable domain: KAGVTQTPRYLIKTRGQQVTLSCSPISGHRSVSWYQQTPGQGLQFLFEYFSETQRNKGNFPGRFSGRQFSNSRSEMNVSTLELGDSALYLCASSLAGGDTQYFGPGTRLTVL.

The chain links TRBV5-4 to TRBJ2-2, with D possibly TRBD2 on 5 matching bases. The germline gives CDR1 SGHNT, CDR2 YYREEE (reference sequence). This CDR3 has 12 amino acids. Here the CDR3 DNA reads TGTGCTAAAAGTGAGGGCACCGGGGAGCTGTTTTTT. It encodes CAKSEGTGELFF.

The chain couples TRBV6-5 to TRBJ1-5; perhaps TRBD1 as D (6 bases). CDR1 is MNHEY, CDR2 SVGAGI, per germline. The ends were cut back, 5 bases at V and 4 bases at J, with 15 bases in the middle. This CDR3 is 15 amino acids long. The CDR3: CASSTTGSGNQPQHF. CDR3 coding DNA: TGTGCCAGCAGTACAACAGGGTCTGGGAATCAGCCCCAGCATTTT.

J is TRBJ2-1 and V is TRBV7-9, with 9 bases lining up with TRBD1. Per the germline V gene, CDR1 is SEHNR and CDR2 is FQNEAQ (reference sequence). After removal of 5 bases from V and 10 bases from J, the junction contained 18 bases not matched to a gene. This CDR3 is built from 17 residues. DNA of the CDR3: TGTGCCAGCAGCCGAACCCCCCGGGACAGGGTTGAGCAGGAGCAGTTCTTC. Protein product: CASSRTPRDRVEQEQFF.

This clone was found once. The chain joins TRBV7-6 to TRBJ2-1, with D possibly matching TRBD2 (6 bases). The germline V gene has CDR1 SGHVS and CDR2 FNYEAQ. The CDR3 has 16 residues. Trimming removed 3 bases from V and 7 bases from J, with 19 bases in between. The CDR3 nucleotides read TGTGCCAGCAGCTTTGACCAAGGAGGGCCATGGAATGAGCAGTTCTTC. Translated: CASSFDQGGPWNEQFF.

This clone was recorded many times. CDR3 nucleotide sequence: TGTGCCAGCAGTTACTCCGGCGGGGCACCGAACACTGAAGCTTTCTTT. Protein product: CASSYSGGAPNTEAFF. The chain has TRBV6-5 and TRBJ1-1; D perhaps matches TRBD1 (5 bases). Germline CDR1 is MNHEY and CDR2 is SVGAGI. The CDR3 loop spans 16 amino acids. With 0 bases removed from V and 1 base from J, the gap between germline ends came to 12 bases.

The chain carries TRBV6-5 and TRBJ1-1; D perhaps matches TRBD1 (5 bases). Germline CDR1 and CDR2: MNHEY and SVGAGI. The V end was cut by 2 bases, the J end by 8 bases, with 9 bases between. This CDR3 has 12 amino acids. The CDR3 DNA reads TGTGCCAGCAGTTACACTCGGGGGGAAGCTTTCTTT. Encoded protein: CASSYTRGEAFF.

The chain has TRBV7-9 and TRBJ2-6; 9 bases align to TRBD1. The CDR3 is 17 residues long. After removal of 5 bases from V and 0 bases from J, the junction contained 5 bases not matched to a gene. The germline V gene encodes CDR1 SEHNR and CDR2 FQNEAQ (reference sequence). CDR3 in DNA: TGTGCCAGCAGCCGGGACAGGGCAGGCTCTGGGGCCAACGTCCTGACTTTC. Translated: CASSRDRAGSGANVLTF.

This sequence joins TRBV30 and TRBJ1-3; no clear D. V lost 5 bases and J 3 bases, leaving 8 bases between the germline ends. Germline CDR1 reads GTSNPN; CDR2 reads SVGIG (reference sequence). The CDR3 extends over 12 amino acids. CDR3 nucleotides: TGTGCCTGGCAAGTCGGTGGAAACACCATATATTTT. This codes for CAWQVGGNTIYF.

This sequence joins TRBV6-5 and TRBJ2-5, with 8 bases that match TRBD1. Per the germline V gene, CDR1 is MNHEY and CDR2 is SVGAGI. V lost 5 bases to trimming and J lost 3 bases; unmatched junction nucleotides: 5. CDR3 length equals 14 residues. CDR3 in amino acids: CASSRGQVKETQYF. The CDR3 DNA follows: TGTGCCAGCAGTAGGGGACAGGTGAAAGAGACCCAGTACTTC.

This clone has just a few counts. This rearrangement joins TRBV6-5 to TRBJ1-1, with 7 bases identical to TRBD1. The J segment lost 1 base and the V segment lost 7 bases, leaving 6 bases of the junction unmatched. Germline lookup yields CDR1 MNHEY and CDR2 SVGAGI. The CDR3 contains 14 residues. This chain's CDR3 is CASKPQGTNTEAFF. CDR3 sequence (DNA): TGTGCCAGCAAACCACAGGGGACGAACACTGAAGCTTTCTTT.

CDR3 sequence: CASSQRGLAPNTGELFF. The CDR3, as DNA: TGTGCCAGCAGCCAGCGGGGACTAGCACCGAACACCGGGGAGCTGTTTTTT. V gene TRBV9 combines with J gene TRBJ2-2, with 9 bases that match TRBD2. J was trimmed by 0 bases and V by 4 bases; bases with no gene match: 7. CDR1 is SGDLS, CDR2 YYNGEE, per germline. This CDR3 contains 17 residues.

The chain employs TRBV30 and TRBJ2-1; no reliable D call. The CDR3 runs to 11 residues. Deletions cut 3 bases from V and 4 bases from J, with 4 bases between. Germline CDR1 is GTSNPN and CDR2 is SVGIG (reference sequence). CDR3 in DNA: TGTGCCTGGAGGGAGTACAATGAGCAGTTCTTC. This codes for CAWREYNEQFF.

This chain links TRBV5-1 with TRBJ2-3; no firm D call. Germline V gene sequence: CDR1 SGHRS, CDR2 YFSETQ. Between the trimmed V and J ends, which lost 6 bases and 2 bases, there was a span of 16 bases. This CDR3 is built from 15 residues. The CDR3 DNA reads as TGCGCCAGCAAAGCGACCCGGCTTTACACAGATACGCAGTATTTT. Protein sequence: CASKATRLYTDTQYF.

The V call is TRBV29-1, the J call TRBJ2-1; TRBD2 matches at 12 bases. The CDR3 extends over 16 amino acids. V lost 8 bases and J lost 10; bases outside the gene matches: 18. CDR1 and CDR2 from the germline V gene are SQVTM and ANQGSEA. This CDR3 is CSTSPTRLAGASEQFF. For the CDR3, the DNA is TGCAGCACTAGCCCTACTAGACTAGCGGGAGCCTCCGAGCAGTTCTTC.

This clone was recorded a few times. The chain combines TRBV6-1 with TRBJ1-2; D is perhaps TRBD1 (6 bases). Germline V gene data show CDR1 as MNHNS and CDR2 as SASEGT. This CDR3 region has 15 residues. V lost 3 bases and J 5 bases, leaving 16 bases between the germline ends. In nucleotides, the CDR3 is TGTGCCAGCAGTGACCTCAGGGGAAGGGATTATGGCTACACCTTC. Its protein product is CASSDLRGRDYGYTF.

The chain employs TRBV4-3 and TRBJ2-2; D is unresolved. Germline lookup yields CDR1 LGHNA and CDR2 YSLEER. Trimming left V 0 bases short and J 1 base short, with 6 bases between. CDR3 length equals 15 residues. Here the CDR3 DNA reads TGCGCCAGCAGCCAAGACCGGAGGAACACCGGGGAGCTGTTTTTT. Translating gives CASSQDRRNTGELFF.

This chain's CDR3 is CARQGDRDQPQHF. The CDR3 DNA reads as TGTGCCAGACAGGGAGATCGGGATCAGCCCCAGCATTTT. The V call is TRBV7-7, the J call TRBJ1-5; weak D call: TRBD1 (6 bases). This CDR3 region has 13 residues. In germline, CDR1 is SSHAT, CDR2 FNYEAQ (reference sequence). Trimming stripped 9 bases from V and 5 bases from J, with 14 bases between.

There are a few counts of this clone. Other DNA variants within this sample encode the same CDR3. The rearrangement uses TRBV6-5 and TRBJ1-1, with TRBD1 as a possible D gene (5 bases). V lost 2 bases, J lost 1 base, and 8 bases lay in between. From germline, CDR1 is MNHEY and CDR2 SVGAGI. The CDR3 consists of 14 residues. The CDR3 DNA reads as TGTGCCAGCAGTTACAGGGGAGGGAACACTGAAGCTTTCTTT. This codes for CASSYRGGNTEAFF.